This entry features one T cell receptor (beta chain) sequence. Its antigen is currently unknown. This entry is derived from a study of blood T cells in healthy people across ages. Trimming removed 4 bases at V and 0 bases at J, with 9 bases between. CDR3 length equals 14 residues. Germline V lookup: CDR1 MNHEY, CDR2 SMNVEV (reference sequence). Through a sample-barcoded 5' primer and a J-beta primer mix, a second PCR was run for roughly 7 to 12 cycles. TCRdb passed the 5' RACE reads through MiXCR, listing each CDR3 protein once. Here the sample spans 850,000 to 1,000,000 distinct CDR3 sequences, around 48% being singletons. General study points: While age rose, TCR beta diversity per million T cells dropped in a roughly linear way.

The sample taken for sequencing was blood. The sequence derives from a man younger than 45 in good health. The chain recombines TRBV27 with TRBJ1-1, with unresolved D. CDR3 bases: TGTGCCAGCAGTTCCAGACCTATGAACACTGAAGCTTTCTTT. This codes for CASSSRPMNTEAFF.